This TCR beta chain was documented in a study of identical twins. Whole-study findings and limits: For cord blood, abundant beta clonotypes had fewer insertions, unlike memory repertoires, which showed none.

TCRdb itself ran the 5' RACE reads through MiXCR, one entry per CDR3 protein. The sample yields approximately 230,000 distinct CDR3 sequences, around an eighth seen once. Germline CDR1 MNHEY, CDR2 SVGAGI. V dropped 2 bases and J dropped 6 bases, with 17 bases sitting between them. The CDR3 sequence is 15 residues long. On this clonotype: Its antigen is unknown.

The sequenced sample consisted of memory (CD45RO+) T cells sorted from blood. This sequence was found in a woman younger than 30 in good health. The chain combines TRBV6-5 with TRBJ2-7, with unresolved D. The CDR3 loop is CASSYRWTPLGEQYF. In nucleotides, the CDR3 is TGTGCCAGCAGTTACCGATGGACCCCGCTGGGCGAGCAGTACTTC.